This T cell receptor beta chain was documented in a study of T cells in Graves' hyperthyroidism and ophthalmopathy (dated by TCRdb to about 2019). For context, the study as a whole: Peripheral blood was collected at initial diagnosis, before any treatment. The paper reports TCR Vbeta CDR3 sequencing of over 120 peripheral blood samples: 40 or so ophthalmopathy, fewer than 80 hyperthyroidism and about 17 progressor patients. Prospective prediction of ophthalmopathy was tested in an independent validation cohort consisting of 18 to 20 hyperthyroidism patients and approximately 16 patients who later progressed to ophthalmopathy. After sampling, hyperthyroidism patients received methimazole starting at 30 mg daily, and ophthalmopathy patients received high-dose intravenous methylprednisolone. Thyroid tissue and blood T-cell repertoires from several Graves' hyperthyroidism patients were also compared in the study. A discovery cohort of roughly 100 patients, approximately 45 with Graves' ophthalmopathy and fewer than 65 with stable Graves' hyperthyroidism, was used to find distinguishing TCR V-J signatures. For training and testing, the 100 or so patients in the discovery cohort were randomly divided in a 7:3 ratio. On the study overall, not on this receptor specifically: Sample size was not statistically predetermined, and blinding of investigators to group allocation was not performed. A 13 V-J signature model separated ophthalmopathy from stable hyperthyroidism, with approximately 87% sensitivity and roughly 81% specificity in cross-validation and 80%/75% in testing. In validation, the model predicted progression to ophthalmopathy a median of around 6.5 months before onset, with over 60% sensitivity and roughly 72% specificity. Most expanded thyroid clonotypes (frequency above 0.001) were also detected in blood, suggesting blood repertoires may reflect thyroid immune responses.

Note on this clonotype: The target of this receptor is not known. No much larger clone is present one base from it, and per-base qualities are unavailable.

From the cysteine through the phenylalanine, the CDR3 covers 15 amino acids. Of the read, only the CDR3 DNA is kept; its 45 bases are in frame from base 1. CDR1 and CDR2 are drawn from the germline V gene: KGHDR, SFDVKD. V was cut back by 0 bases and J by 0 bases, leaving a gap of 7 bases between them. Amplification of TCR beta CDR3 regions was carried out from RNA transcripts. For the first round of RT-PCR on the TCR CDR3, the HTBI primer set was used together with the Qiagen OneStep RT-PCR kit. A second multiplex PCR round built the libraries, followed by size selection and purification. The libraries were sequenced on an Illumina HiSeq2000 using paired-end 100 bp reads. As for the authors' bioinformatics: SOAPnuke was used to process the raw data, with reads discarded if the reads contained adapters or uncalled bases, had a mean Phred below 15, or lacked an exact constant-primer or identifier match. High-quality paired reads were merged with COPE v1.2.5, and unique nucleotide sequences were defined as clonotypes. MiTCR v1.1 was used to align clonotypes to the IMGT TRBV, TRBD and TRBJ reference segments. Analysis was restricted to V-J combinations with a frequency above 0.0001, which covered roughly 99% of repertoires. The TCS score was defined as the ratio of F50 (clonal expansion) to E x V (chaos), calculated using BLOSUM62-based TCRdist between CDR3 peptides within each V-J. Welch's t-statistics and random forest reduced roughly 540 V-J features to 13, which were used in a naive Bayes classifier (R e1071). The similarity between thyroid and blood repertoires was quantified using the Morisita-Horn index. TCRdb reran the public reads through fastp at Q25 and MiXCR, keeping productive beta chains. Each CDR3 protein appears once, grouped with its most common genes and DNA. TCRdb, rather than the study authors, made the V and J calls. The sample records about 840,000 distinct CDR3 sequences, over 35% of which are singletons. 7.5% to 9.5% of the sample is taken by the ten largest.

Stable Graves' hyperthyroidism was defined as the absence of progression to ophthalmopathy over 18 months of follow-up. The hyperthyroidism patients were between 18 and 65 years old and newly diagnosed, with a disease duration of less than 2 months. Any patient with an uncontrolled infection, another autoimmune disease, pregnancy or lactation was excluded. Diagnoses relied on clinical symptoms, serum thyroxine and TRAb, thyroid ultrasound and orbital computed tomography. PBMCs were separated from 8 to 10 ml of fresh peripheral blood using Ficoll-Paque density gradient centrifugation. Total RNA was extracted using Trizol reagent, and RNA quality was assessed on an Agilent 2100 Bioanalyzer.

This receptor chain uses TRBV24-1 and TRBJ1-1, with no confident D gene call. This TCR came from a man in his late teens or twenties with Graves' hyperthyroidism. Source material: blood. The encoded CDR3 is CATSDLPGLNTEAFF. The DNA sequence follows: TGTGCCACCAGTGATTTGCCCGGCCTGAACACTGAAGCTTTCTTT.